Below are 25 T cell receptor beta chains sequenced from a single sample in a study of blood T cells in healthy people across ages. A second PCR of about 7 to 12 cycles used a sample-barcoded 5' primer and a J-beta primer mix. Using its own MiXCR run on the 5' RACE reads, TCRdb lists one record per CDR3 protein. The data contain just over 1 million distinct CDR3 sequences, 35% to 50% of them singletons. The sequenced material came from blood. The receptors originated from a woman aged 60 to 75 in good health.

V gene TRBV3-1 combines with J gene TRBJ2-1, with D possibly TRBD2 on 6 matching bases. CDR3 size: 13 residues. Looked up from germline, CDR1 is LGHDT and CDR2 is YNNKEL (reference sequence). V gave up 3 bases and J gave up 3 bases, with 6 bases separating them. As DNA, the CDR3 is TGTGCCAGCAGCCAGCGGGGCTACAATGAGCAGTTCTTC. Translating it yields CASSQRGYNEQFF.

J is TRBJ2-4 and V is TRBV3-1, with 8 bases that match TRBD1. V lost 4 bases, J lost 7 bases, and 9 bases stayed unmatched. CDR3 length: 15 residues. Germline V gene data show CDR1 as LGHDT and CDR2 as YNNKEL (reference sequence). For the CDR3, the DNA is TGTGCCAGCAGCCTCCTAGGGCAGGGGGCGAACATTCAGTACTTC. Its translation is CASSLLGQGANIQYF. Full variable domain (missing parts from reference TRBV3-1 and TRBJ2-4): DTAVSQTPKYLVTQMGNDKSIKCEQNLGHDTMYWYKQDSKKFLKIMFSYNNKELIINETVPNRFSPKSPDKAHLNLHINSLELGDSAVYFCASSLLGQGANIQYFGAGTRLSVL.

The genes are TRBV3-1 and TRBJ2-5; 7 bases are shared with TRBD1. The length of the CDR3 is 15 residues. Germline values: CDR1 LGHDT, CDR2 YNNKEL (reference sequence). The J segment lost 4 bases and the V segment lost 3 bases, leaving 8 bases of the junction unmatched. The CDR3 sequence is CASSHTDRFGETQYF. The DNA of the CDR3 is TGTGCCAGCAGCCACACGGACAGGTTTGGAGAGACCCAGTACTTC.

The genes are TRBV7-6 and TRBJ2-1; 9 bases line up with TRBD2. V shed 3 bases and J 3 bases; nucleotides not matched to a gene: 3. The germline V gene encodes CDR1 SGHVS and CDR2 FNYEAQ. There are 15 residues in the CDR3. This CDR3 is CASSFAGGGYNEQFF. The CDR3, as DNA: TGTGCCAGCAGCTTTGCGGGAGGGGGCTACAATGAGCAGTTCTTC.

This clonotype was seen more than once but under ten times. CDR3 in amino acids: CASSEVVAGVIGSKNIQYF. The CDR3 nucleotides are TGTGCCAGCAGTGAAGTGGTAGCGGGAGTTATAGGGAGCAAAAACATTCAGTACTTC. The rearrangement joins TRBV2 to TRBJ2-4, with 9 bases that match TRBD2. This CDR3 comprises 19 residues. Germline lookup yields CDR1 SNHLY and CDR2 FYNNEI. The ends lost 1 base at V and 3 bases at J; junction bases unmatched: 13. Complete variable domain (other parts from reference TRBV2 and TRBJ2-4): EPEVTQTPSHQVTQMGQEVILRCVPISNHLYFYWYRQILGQKVEFLVSFYNNEISEKSEIFDDQFSVERPDGSNFTLKIRSTKLEDSAMYFCASSEVVAGVIGSKNIQYFGAGTRLSVL.

The rearrangement uses TRBV7-3 and TRBJ2-1, with 7 bases lining up with TRBD1. With 3 bases clipped from V and 9 bases from J, the junction kept 11 bases outside the gene matches. The CDR3 is 15 amino acids. Germline V lookup: CDR1 SGHTA, CDR2 FQGTGA. Here the CDR3 reads CASSLGAGGRSEQFF. The CDR3 nucleotides are TGTGCCAGCAGCTTGGGGGCAGGGGGTAGGAGTGAGCAGTTCTTC.

This clonotype appeared a few times. J is TRBJ2-5 and V is TRBV20-1; 7 bases match TRBD1. The CDR3 spans 13 residues. The trim removed 6 bases at V and 3 bases at J, leaving 7 bases unmatched. Germline V gene lookup returns CDR1 DFQATT and CDR2 SNEGSKA (reference sequence). As DNA, the CDR3 is TGCAGTGCAGTAGAGGGGGCGGAAGAGACCCAGTACTTC. Translation: CSAVEGAEETQYF.

The chain joins TRBV14 to TRBJ2-5; D could derive from TRBD1 or TRBD2 (5 bases each). Germline-derived CDR1 and CDR2 are SGHDN and FVKESK. This CDR3 comprises 16 residues. V was trimmed by 1 base and J by 3 bases, leaving 15 bases between them. The CDR3 bases are TGTGCCAGCAGCCAAGCCTCCTCGGTGGGGGAAGAGACCCAGTACTTC. Encoded protein: CASSQASSVGEETQYF. Supplemented by reference TRBV14 and TRBJ2-5, the full variable domain reads EAGVTQFPSHSVIEKGQTVTLRCDPISGHDNLYWYRRVMGKEIKFLLHFVKESKQDESGMPNNRFLAERTGGTYSTLKVQPAELEDSGVYFCASSQASSVGEETQYFGPGTRLLVL.

As regards this clonotype: At one end, the junction sequence differs from germline, possibly due to a read error. J is TRBJ2-1 and V is TRBV4-1; D tentatively fits TRBD1 or TRBD2 (5 bases each). This CDR3 contains 13 residues. The germline V gene has CDR1 MGHRA and CDR2 YSYEKL. CDR3 DNA sequence: TGCGCCGGCAGGCCCGGGACGTCCAATGAGCAGTTCTTC. Its translation: CAGRPGTSNEQFF.

This clonotype has a handful of counts. The V and J genes are TRBV24-1 and TRBJ2-1, with TRBD1 as a possible D gene (9 bases). Germline CDR1 is KGHDR and CDR2 is SFDVKD. The V end lost 4 bases, the J end lost 0 bases, and 21 bases lay between the germline ends. The CDR3 runs to 19 residues. CDR3 residues: CATSDRGGQGGSSYNEQFF. The CDR3 bases are TGTGCCACCAGTGACCGGGGGGGACAGGGAGGTTCCTCCTACAATGAGCAGTTCTTC.

The chain recombines TRBV20-1 with TRBJ2-5, with 12 nucleotides matching TRBD2. CDR1 DFQATT and CDR2 SNEGSKA come from the germline V gene (reference sequence). V dropped 8 bases and J dropped 2; count of bases not matched to a gene: 6. The CDR3 spans 14 residues. CDR3 loop: CSLHGTSGQETQYF. The CDR3 nucleotides are TGCAGTCTACACGGGACTAGCGGGCAAGAGACCCAGTACTTC.

This clonotype was seen only a few times. The chain couples TRBV4-2 to TRBJ2-3; D gene ambiguous. In germline, CDR1 is LGHNA, CDR2 YNFKEQ. V was clipped by 7 bases and J by 1 base, with 18 bases between them. This CDR3 comprises 16 residues. The CDR3 DNA reads TGTGCCAGCAACCCTCCATTGGGATGGGGCACAGATACGCAGTATTTT. Amino acid sequence: CASNPPLGWGTDTQYF.

This clonotype was counted between two and nine times. The chain couples TRBV10-3 to TRBJ2-7, with D unresolved. This CDR3 has 15 residues. V was shortened by 2 bases and J by 0 bases, with 11 bases between the two germline ends. The V gene's germline CDR1 is ENHRY and CDR2 SYGVKD. This CDR3 reads CAISERTVSSYEQYF. The CDR3 DNA sequence: TGTGCCATCAGTGAGAGGACGGTAAGCTCCTACGAGCAGTACTTC.

The chain uses TRBV12-3 or TRBV12-4 and TRBJ2-5, with D possibly matching TRBD2 (6 bases). The V gene lost 1 base and the J gene lost 11 bases, with 17 bases spanning the gap. The CDR3 has 14 residues. The CDR3 nucleotides are TGTGCCAGCAGTTTAGGACGGGAGTGGAATGAGCAGTACTTC. It codes for CASSLGREWNEQYF.

The V gene is TRBV29-1, the J gene TRBJ2-7; 7 nucleotides align to TRBD2. Germline assignment: CDR1 SQVTM and CDR2 ANQGSEA. Trimming at V came to 7 bases and at J to 1 base, leaving 19 bases not matched to a gene. The CDR3 covers 17 residues. In nucleotides, the CDR3 is TGCAGCGCTCATTCGGGAGGAGGGTACGGCGGATCCTACGAGCAGTACTTC. This gives the protein CSAHSGGGYGGSYEQYF.

The chain recombines TRBV29-1 with TRBJ1-1, with 12 bases aligning to TRBD1. This CDR3 is 18 amino acids long. Germline loops: CDR1 SQVTM, CDR2 ANQGSEA. Trimming at V came to 4 bases and at J to 0 bases, leaving 12 bases not matched to a gene. The CDR3 region is CSVGAGTGGDCMNTEAFF. Here the CDR3 DNA reads TGCAGCGTTGGAGCCGGGACAGGGGGCGACTGCATGAACACTGAAGCTTTCTTT. Full variable domain (remainder filled in from reference TRBV29-1 and TRBJ1-1): SAVISQKPSRDICQRGTSLTIQCQVDSQVTMMFWYRQQPGQSLTLIATANQGSEATYESGFVIDKFPISRPNLTFSTLTVSNMSPEDSSIYLCSVGAGTGGDCMNTEAFFGQGTRLTVV.

This clonotype occurred a few times. The V call is TRBV10-3, the J call TRBJ2-7; 10 positions match TRBD1. CDR1 is ENHRY, CDR2 SYGVKD, per germline. This CDR3 spans 13 amino acids. Trimming at V came to 4 bases and at J to 4 bases, leaving 1 base not matched to a gene. The CDR3 loop reads CAISGTGGYEQYF. CDR3 bases: TGTGCCATCAGTGGGACAGGGGGTTACGAGCAGTACTTC.

This clonotype has just a few counts. This chain joins TRBV9 and TRBJ2-7, with 9 bases lining up with TRBD2. The CDR3 has 15 residues. Germline assignment: CDR1 SGDLS and CDR2 YYNGEE. V lost 3 bases to trimming and J lost 4 bases; unmatched junction nucleotides: 8. CDR3 in DNA: TGTGCCAGCAGCGACCCGCTAGCGGGGATTTACGAGCAGTACTTC. It encodes CASSDPLAGIYEQYF.

The chain has TRBV7-3 and TRBJ2-3; D call uncertain. The V end lost 2 bases, the J end lost 4 bases, and 10 bases lay between the germline ends. CDR3 length: 14 amino acids. Germline V gene data show CDR1 as SGHTA and CDR2 as FQGTGA. CDR3 nucleotides: TGTGCCAGCAGCTTAGGCGCGGCGGCAGATACGCAGTATTTT. This translates into CASSLGAAADTQYF.

V is TRBV5-1 and J is TRBJ1-2, with D perhaps matching TRBD1 (6 bases). Trimming took off 1 base at V and 6 bases at J, with 13 bases between the two ends. The CDR3 covers 14 residues. Germline-derived CDR1 and CDR2 are SGHRS and YFSETQ. CDR3 protein: CASSLSQGQHGYTF. The DNA for the CDR3 is TGCGCCAGCAGCTTGTCTCAAGGACAGCATGGCTACACCTTC.

The chain has TRBV6-1 and TRBJ1-1; a possible D gene is TRBD1 (5 bases). The germline V and J ends were trimmed by 5 bases and 4 bases, with 17 bases remaining between them. Per germline, CDR1 MNHNS and CDR2 SASEGT. The CDR3 has 15 amino acids. CDR3 amino acids: CASSSRPSGGTEAFF. The CDR3 nucleotides read TGTGCCAGCAGTTCCCGCCCCAGCGGGGGCACTGAAGCTTTCTTT.

This clonotype was seen only a few times. CDR3 sequence: CSKNPVQSSYNEQFF. The CDR3 nucleotides are TGCAGTAAGAACCCAGTCCAAAGCTCCTACAATGAGCAGTTCTTC. The gene calls are TRBV20-1 and TRBJ2-1; D is unclear. The CDR3 is 15 amino acids. CDR1 is DFQATT and CDR2 is SNEGSKA in the germline V gene (reference sequence). Trimming cost V 8 bases and J 0 bases, with 17 bases left between them.

There are a few counts of this clonotype. This rearrangement joins TRBV20-1 to TRBJ2-3; D is ambiguous. V was pared by 6 bases and J by 1 base, with 11 bases between. Germline assignment: CDR1 DFQATT and CDR2 SNEGSKA (reference sequence). This CDR3 has 13 amino acids. The CDR3 DNA is TGCAGTGCCACCCTCGGCGGCACAGATACGCAGTATTTT. Its translation: CSATLGGTDTQYF.

The sample holds a few counts of this clonotype. The gene calls are TRBV7-9 and TRBJ2-3, with 14 bases fitting TRBD2. This CDR3 has 15 residues. The junction had 3 bases not matched to a gene; V was cut back by 6 bases and J by 4 bases. CDR1 is SEHNR and CDR2 is FQNEAQ in the germline V gene (reference sequence). The chain's CDR3 is CASRQTSGRADTQYF. The CDR3 DNA reads as TGTGCCAGCAGACAGACTAGCGGGAGGGCAGATACGCAGTATTTT.

This clonotype was counted only a few times. The CDR3 spells CSARERPPVGDTQYF. CDR3 coding DNA: TGCAGTGCTAGAGAACGGCCCCCTGTTGGAGATACGCAGTATTTT. V is TRBV20-1 and J is TRBJ2-3; D is undetermined. The CDR3 is made up of 15 amino acids. Germline V gene data show CDR1 as DFQATT and CDR2 as SNEGSKA (reference sequence). V was pared by 0 bases and J by 5 bases, with 15 bases between.